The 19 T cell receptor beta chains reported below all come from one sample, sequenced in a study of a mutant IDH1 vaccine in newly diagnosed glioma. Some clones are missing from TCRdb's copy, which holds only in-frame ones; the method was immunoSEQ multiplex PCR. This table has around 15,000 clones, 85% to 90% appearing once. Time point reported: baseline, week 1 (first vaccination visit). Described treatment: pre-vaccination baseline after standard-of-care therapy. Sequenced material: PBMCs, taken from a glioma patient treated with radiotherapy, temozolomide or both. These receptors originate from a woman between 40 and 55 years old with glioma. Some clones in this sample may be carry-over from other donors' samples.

Written as DNA, the CDR3 is TGTGCCAGCTCACCACTTGGAGCGGCGGGCGGCAATGAGCAGTTCTTC. This encodes CASSPLGAAGGNEQFF. The chain employs TRBV18 and TRBJ2-1; tentative D call: TRBD2 (5 bases). The CDR3 length is 16 residues. V shed 1 base and J shed 6 bases, with 16 bases lying between them. The germline CDR1 and CDR2 sequences are KGHSH and LQKENI. The full variable domain, rest sourced from reference TRBV18 and TRBJ2-1, is NAGVMQNPRHLVRRRGQEARLRCSPMKGHSHVYWYRQLPEEGLKFMVYLQKENIIDESGMPKERFSAEFPKEGPSILRIQQVVRGDSAAYFCASSPLGAAGGNEQFFGPGTRLTVL.

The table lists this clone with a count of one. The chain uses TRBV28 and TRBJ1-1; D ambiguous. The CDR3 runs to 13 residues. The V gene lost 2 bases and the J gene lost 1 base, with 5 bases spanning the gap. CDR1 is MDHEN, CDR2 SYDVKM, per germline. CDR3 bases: TGTGCCAGCAGTTTACCAGGGAACACTGAAGCTTTCTTT. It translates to CASSLPGNTEAFF.

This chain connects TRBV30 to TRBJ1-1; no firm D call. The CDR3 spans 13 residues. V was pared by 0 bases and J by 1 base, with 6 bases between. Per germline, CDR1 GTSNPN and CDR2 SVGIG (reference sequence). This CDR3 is CAWSVAGNTEAFF. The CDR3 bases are TGTGCCTGGAGTGTAGCTGGGAACACTGAAGCTTTCTTT.

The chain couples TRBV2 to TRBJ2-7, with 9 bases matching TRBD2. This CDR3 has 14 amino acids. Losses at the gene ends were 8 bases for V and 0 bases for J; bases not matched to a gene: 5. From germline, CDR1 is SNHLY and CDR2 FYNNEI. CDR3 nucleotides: TGTGCCAGCGGAACAGCGGGGGGCTCCTACGAGCAGTACTTC. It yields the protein CASGTAGGSYEQYF.

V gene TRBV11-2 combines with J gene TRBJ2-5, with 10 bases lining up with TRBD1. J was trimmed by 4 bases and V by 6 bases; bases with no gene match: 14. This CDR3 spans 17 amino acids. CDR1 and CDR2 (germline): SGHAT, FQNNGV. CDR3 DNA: TGTGCCAGCAGTCGAACACAGACAGGGGGCTGGAGAGAGACCCAGTACTTC. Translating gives CASSRTQTGGWRETQYF.

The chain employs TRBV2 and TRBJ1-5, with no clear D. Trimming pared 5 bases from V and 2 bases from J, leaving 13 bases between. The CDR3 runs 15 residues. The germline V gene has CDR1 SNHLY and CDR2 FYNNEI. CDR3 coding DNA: TGTGCCAGCAGTACGGGAGCGACGGGCAATCAGCCCCAGCATTTT. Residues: CASSTGATGNQPQHF.

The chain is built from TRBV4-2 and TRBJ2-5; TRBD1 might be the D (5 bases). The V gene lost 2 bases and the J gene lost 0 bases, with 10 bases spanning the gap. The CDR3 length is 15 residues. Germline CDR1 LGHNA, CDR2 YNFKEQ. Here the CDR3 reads CASSQLPGNQETQYF. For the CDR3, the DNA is TGTGCCAGCAGCCAACTCCCAGGGAACCAAGAGACCCAGTACTTC.

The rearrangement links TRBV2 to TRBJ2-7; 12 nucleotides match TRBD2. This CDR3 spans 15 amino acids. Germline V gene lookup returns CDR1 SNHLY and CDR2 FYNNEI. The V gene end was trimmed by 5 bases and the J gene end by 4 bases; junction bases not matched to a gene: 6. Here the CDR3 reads CASSFLAGGQYEQYF. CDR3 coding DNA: TGTGCCAGCAGTTTTCTAGCGGGAGGGCAATACGAGCAGTACTTC.

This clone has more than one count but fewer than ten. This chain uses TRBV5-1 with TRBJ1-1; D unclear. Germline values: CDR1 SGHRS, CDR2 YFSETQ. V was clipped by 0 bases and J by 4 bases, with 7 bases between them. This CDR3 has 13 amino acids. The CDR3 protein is CASSLGPGTEAFF. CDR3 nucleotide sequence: TGCGCCAGCAGCTTGGGGCCTGGCACTGAAGCTTTCTTT.

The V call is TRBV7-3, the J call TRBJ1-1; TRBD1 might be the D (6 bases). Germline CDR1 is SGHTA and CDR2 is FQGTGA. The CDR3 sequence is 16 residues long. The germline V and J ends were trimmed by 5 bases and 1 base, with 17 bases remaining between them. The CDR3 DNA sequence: TGTGCCAGCAGCCCACGCGGGACAACTAAGAACACTGAAGCTTTCTTT. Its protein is CASSPRGTTKNTEAFF.

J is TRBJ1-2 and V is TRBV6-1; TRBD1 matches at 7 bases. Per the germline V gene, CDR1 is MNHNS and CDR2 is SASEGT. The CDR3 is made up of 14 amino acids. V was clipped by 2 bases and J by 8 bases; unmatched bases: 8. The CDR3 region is CASSETLTGVGYTF. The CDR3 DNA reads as TGTGCCAGCAGTGAAACCCTTACAGGGGTCGGCTACACCTTC.

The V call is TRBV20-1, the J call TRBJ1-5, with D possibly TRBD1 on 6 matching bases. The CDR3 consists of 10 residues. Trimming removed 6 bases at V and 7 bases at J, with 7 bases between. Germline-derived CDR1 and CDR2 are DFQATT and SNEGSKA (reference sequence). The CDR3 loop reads CSAGGQPQHF. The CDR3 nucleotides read TGCAGTGCCGGGGGCCAGCCCCAGCATTTT.

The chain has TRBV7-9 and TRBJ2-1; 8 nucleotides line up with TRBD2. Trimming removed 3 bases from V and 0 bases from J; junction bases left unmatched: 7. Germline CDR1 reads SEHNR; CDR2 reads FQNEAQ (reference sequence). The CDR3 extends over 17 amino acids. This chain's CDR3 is CASSLPPGTSSYNEQFF. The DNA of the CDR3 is TGTGCCAGCAGCTTGCCCCCCGGGACTAGCTCCTACAATGAGCAGTTCTTC. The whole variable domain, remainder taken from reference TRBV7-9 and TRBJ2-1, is DTGVSQNPRHKITKRGQNVTFRCDPISEHNRLYWYRQTLGQGPEFLTYFQNEAQLEKSRLLSDRFSAERPKGSFSTLEIQRTEQGDSAMYLCASSLPPGTSSYNEQFFGPGTRLTVL.

CDR3 residues: CASNLDQNTEAFF. In nucleotides, the CDR3 is TGTGCCAGCAATTTGGACCAGAACACTGAAGCTTTCTTT. This chain links TRBV2 with TRBJ1-1; the D is unclear. Germline V CDR1 and CDR2: SNHLY, FYNNEI. The V and J ends lost 7 bases and 1 base respectively, with 10 bases between them. The CDR3 runs to 13 residues. The whole variable domain, filled in from reference TRBV2 and TRBJ1-1, reads EPEVTQTPSHQVTQMGQEVILRCVPISNHLYFYWYRQILGQKVEFLVSFYNNEISEKSEIFDDQFSVERPDGSNFTLKIRSTKLEDSAMYFCASNLDQNTEAFFGQGTRLTVV.

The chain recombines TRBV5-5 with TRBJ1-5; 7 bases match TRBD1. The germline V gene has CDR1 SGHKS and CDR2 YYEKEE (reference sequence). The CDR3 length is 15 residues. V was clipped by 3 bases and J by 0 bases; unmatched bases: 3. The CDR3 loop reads CASSSTGLSNQPQHF. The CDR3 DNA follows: TGTGCCAGCAGCTCGACAGGGCTTAGCAATCAGCCCCAGCATTTT.

Written as DNA, the CDR3 is TGCAGCGTTCTATGGCACCCGAACACCGGGGAGCTGTTTTTT. It encodes CSVLWHPNTGELFF. The chain combines TRBV29-1 with TRBJ2-2; the D is unclear. V was clipped by 5 bases and J by 0 bases, with 10 bases between them. Germline loops: CDR1 SQVTM, CDR2 ANQGSEA. The CDR3 is 14 residues long.

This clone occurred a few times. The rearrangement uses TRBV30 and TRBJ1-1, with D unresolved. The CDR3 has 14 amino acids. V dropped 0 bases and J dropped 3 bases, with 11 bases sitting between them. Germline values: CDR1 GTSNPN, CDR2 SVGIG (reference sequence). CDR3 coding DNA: TGTGCCTGGAGTGTACCCCCCCGGTACACTGAAGCTTTCTTT. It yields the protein CAWSVPPRYTEAFF.

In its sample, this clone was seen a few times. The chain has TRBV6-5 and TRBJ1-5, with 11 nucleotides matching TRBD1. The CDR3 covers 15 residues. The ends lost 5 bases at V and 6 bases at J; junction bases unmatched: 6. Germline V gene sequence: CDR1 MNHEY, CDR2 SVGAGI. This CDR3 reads CASSRDRGLGQPQHF. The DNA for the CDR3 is TGTGCCAGCAGTCGGGACAGGGGGTTAGGTCAGCCCCAGCATTTT.

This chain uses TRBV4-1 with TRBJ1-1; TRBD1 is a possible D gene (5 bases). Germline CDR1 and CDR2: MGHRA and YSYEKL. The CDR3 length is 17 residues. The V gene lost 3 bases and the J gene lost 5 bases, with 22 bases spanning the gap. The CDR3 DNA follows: TGCGCCAGCAGCCACCCTTGGAGGGACGTAAAGGGGACTGAAGCTTTCTTT. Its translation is CASSHPWRDVKGTEAFF.